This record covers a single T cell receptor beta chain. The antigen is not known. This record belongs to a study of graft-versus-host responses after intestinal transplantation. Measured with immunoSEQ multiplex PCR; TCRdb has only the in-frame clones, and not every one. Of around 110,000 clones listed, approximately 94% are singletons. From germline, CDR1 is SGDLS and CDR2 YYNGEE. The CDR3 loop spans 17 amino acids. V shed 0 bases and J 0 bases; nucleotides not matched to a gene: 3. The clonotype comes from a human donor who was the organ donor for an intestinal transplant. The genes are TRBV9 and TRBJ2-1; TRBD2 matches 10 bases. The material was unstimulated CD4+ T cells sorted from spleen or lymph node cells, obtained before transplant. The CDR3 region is CASSVVSSGSSYNEQFF. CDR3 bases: TGTGCCAGCAGCGTAGTGTCTAGCGGGAGCTCCTACAATGAGCAGTTCTTC.